The present entry profiles one TCR beta chain with its context. Its antigen remains unidentified. The sample belongs to a study of human T cells and chemical hapten exposure. Study-wide context: Small volume differences among pooled libraries mainly caused per-sample TCR yield variation. Findings and caveats of the study: The study found that DPC sensitization did not change TCRs above 1 in 1000 frequency.

The study used a library that attached unique molecular identifiers to individual cDNA molecules. Each CDR3 protein gets one entry after TCRdb re-called the RACE reads with MiXCR. The sample shows 35,000 to 45,000 distinct CDR3 sequences, 9.5% to 15% of them seen only once. V gave up 1 base and J gave up 7 bases, with 14 bases separating them. The germline V gene has CDR1 SGHTA and CDR2 FQGNSA. The CDR3 consists of 15 residues. Documented time point: pre-sensitization, week 0. The treatment was: therapeutic diphenylcyclopropenone sensitization with weekly scalp DPC. The rearrangement links TRBV7-2 to TRBJ2-1; D remains unclear. The material sequenced was whole blood, taken in connection with sensitization to the hapten diphenylcyclopropenone (DPC). This clonotype originated in a woman aged 25-40 years with alopecia areata. Some clones in this sample may be carry-over from other donors' samples. In DNA form, the CDR3 reads TGTGCCAGCAGCTTAGGCTACCCCCGACTGAATGAGCAGTTCTTC. Its translation: CASSLGYPRLNEQFF.